Following are 27 T cell receptor beta chains from one sample sequenced in a study of CXCR3-negative and CXCR3-positive naive CD8 T cells. Libraries of TRB cDNA were made by 5' RACE and carried UMIs. For each CDR3 protein, TCRdb gives one entry from its re-call of the 5' RACE reads, without DNA. Its clone listing holds tens of thousands of distinct CDR3 sequences. Material: memory CD8+ T cells from blood. The receptors here all came from a human donor in good health. Some clones in this sample may be carry-over from other donors' samples.

V is TRBV5-5 and J is TRBJ2-1; TCRdb selects TRBD1, and the lack of DNA leaves this call unchecked. CDR1 and CDR2 from the germline V gene are SGHKS and YYEKEE (reference sequence). The CDR3 runs to 13 residues. CDR3 loop: CASSLYRGNEQFF.

This chain's CDR3 is CASRPGGYTEAFF. The gene calls are TRBV7-2 and TRBJ1-1. CDR1 SGHTA and CDR2 FQGNSA come from the germline V gene. The CDR3 contains 13 residues.

The chain couples TRBV6-1 to TRBJ2-5; checking the TCRdb D call of TRBD2 is not possible without DNA. The CDR3 has 14 residues. Germline V gene data show CDR1 as MNHNS and CDR2 as SASEGT. CDR3: CASSEGGDWETQYF.

The rearrangement uses TRBV5-6 and TRBJ2-7. The germline V gene encodes CDR1 SGHDT and CDR2 YYEEEE. The CDR3 length is 11 residues. The chain's CDR3 is CASSLDHEQYF.

The chain couples TRBV5-1 to TRBJ2-7; the TCRdb D gene call, TRBD1, has no DNA to confirm it. Germline V CDR1 and CDR2: SGHRS, YFSETQ. The CDR3 has 12 amino acids. The CDR3: CASSLWGYEQYF.

V gene TRBV12-3 or TRBV12-4 combines with J gene TRBJ2-7; TCRdb picks TRBD1, but there is no DNA to check that call. The CDR3 has 14 amino acids. The CDR3 region is CASSLGQGAREQYF.

The chain has TRBV7-9 and TRBJ2-6; TCRdb's D gene call, TRBD1, goes unchecked for lack of DNA. Germline CDR1 is SEHNR and CDR2 is FQNEAQ (reference sequence). This CDR3 is 17 amino acids long. CDR3 amino acids: CATPSGQGPLWANVLTF.

This chain joins TRBV29-1 and TRBJ2-7; the D call from TCRdb, TRBD1, cannot be confirmed without DNA. The CDR3 has 13 residues. The V gene's germline CDR1 is SQVTM and CDR2 ANQGSEA. CDR3 protein: CSSSGGGGGEQYF.

V gene TRBV2 combines with J gene TRBJ1-1; the D call from TCRdb, TRBD1, cannot be confirmed without DNA. CDR3 length: 14 residues. The germline CDR1 and CDR2 sequences are SNHLY and FYNNEI. CDR3 residues: CASMRGTDNTEAFF.

V and J are TRBV29-1 and TRBJ2-5; TCRdb returns TRBD2, unconfirmable since there is no DNA. Per the germline V gene, CDR1 is SQVTM and CDR2 is ANQGSEA. CDR3 length: 14 amino acids. This CDR3 is CSVGPSGSRETQYF.

V usage is TRBV7-3 and J usage is TRBJ1-6. This CDR3 is 16 amino acids long. Germline CDR1 reads SGHTA; CDR2 reads FQGTGA. The chain's CDR3 is CASSLRDSSYNSPLHF.

This chain links TRBV6-4 with TRBJ1-2; TCRdb lists TRBD1, though no DNA is available to test this call. Germline V lookup: CDR1 MRHNA, CDR2 SNTAGT. There are 14 residues in the CDR3. This CDR3 is CASSAGTDLDGYTF.

The chain links TRBV4-1 to TRBJ2-1; TCRdb names TRBD1, which stays unverified in the absence of DNA. The CDR3 consists of 13 residues. Germline loops: CDR1 MGHRA, CDR2 YSYEKL. The CDR3: CASGSAPYNEQFF.

V usage is TRBV29-1 and J usage is TRBJ2-1. Germline values: CDR1 SQVTM, CDR2 ANQGSEA. This CDR3 is 14 amino acids long. CDR3 in amino acids: CSVHSASSYNEQFF.

CDR3 in amino acids: CASGPIGGNTEAFF. The chain links TRBV12-5 to TRBJ1-1. The CDR3 sequence is 14 residues long. Germline assignment: CDR1 LGHNT and CDR2 FRNRAP.

V usage is TRBV28 and J usage is TRBJ1-5. CDR3 length: 13 residues. Germline CDR1 MDHEN, CDR2 SYDVKM. The CDR3 spells CASSLGVDEPQHF.

The chain has TRBV29-1 and TRBJ1-2; the D gene TCRdb calls, TRBD1, cannot be checked with no DNA. The CDR3 loop spans 14 amino acids. Per the germline V gene, CDR1 is SQVTM and CDR2 is ANQGSEA. The CDR3: CSVEGYRVSYGYTF.

This chain connects TRBV9 to TRBJ2-1; checking the TCRdb D call of TRBD1 is not possible without DNA. CDR3 length: 12 amino acids. Germline CDR1 reads SGDLS; CDR2 reads YYNGEE. CDR3 sequence: CASSAAPNEQFF. Using reference TRBV9 and TRBJ2-1 for the parts outside the CDR3, the full variable domain is DSGVTQTPKHLITATGQRVTLRCSPRSGDLSVYWYQQSLDQGLQFLIQYYNGEERAKGNILERFSAQQFPDLHSELNLSSLELGDSALYFCASSAAPNEQFFGPGTRLTVL.

The V gene is TRBV6-4, the J gene TRBJ2-1. The CDR3 spans 13 residues. Germline loops: CDR1 MRHNA, CDR2 SNTAGT. CDR3 in amino acids: CASSVGPNYEQFF.

The rearrangement uses TRBV29-1 and TRBJ2-3; lacking DNA, the TRBD2 call made by TCRdb goes unchecked. Germline V lookup: CDR1 SQVTM, CDR2 ANQGSEA. The CDR3 runs to 14 residues. The CDR3: CSMTSGEVFDTQYF.

This chain connects TRBV12-3 or TRBV12-4 to TRBJ1-5. CDR3 size: 13 residues. The CDR3 reads CASSGDFMGPQHF.

The rearrangement links TRBV6-2 or TRBV6-3 to TRBJ1-1; no DNA is available, so the TRBD1 call from TCRdb remains unchecked. This CDR3 is built from 14 residues. CDR1 is MNHEY and CDR2 is SVGEGT in the germline V gene. The CDR3 is CASSYDRVNTEAFF.

This clonotype is labeled medium-sized based on frequency. This sequence joins TRBV29-1 and TRBJ1-1; TCRdb names TRBD1, which stays unverified in the absence of DNA. The germline gives CDR1 SQVTM, CDR2 ANQGSEA. The CDR3 has 16 residues. The CDR3 sequence: CSVEETAMGGHTEAFF. The entire variable domain, with the rest obtained from reference TRBV29-1 and TRBJ1-1, is as follows: SAVISQKPSRDICQRGTSLTIQCQVDSQVTMMFWYRQQPGQSLTLIATANQGSEATYESGFVIDKFPISRPNLTFSTLTVSNMSPEDSSIYLCSVEETAMGGHTEAFFGQGTRLTVV.

V gene TRBV5-1 combines with J gene TRBJ2-3. The CDR3 has 13 amino acids. CDR1 and CDR2 from the germline V gene are SGHRS and YFSETQ. This CDR3 is CASSLWSTDTQYF.

The rearrangement joins TRBV29-1 to TRBJ2-3; TCRdb returns TRBD2, unconfirmable since there is no DNA. Germline CDR1 is SQVTM and CDR2 is ANQGSEA. The CDR3 loop spans 14 amino acids. The CDR3 reads CSLRGGGSTDTQYF.

This chain uses TRBV7-2 with TRBJ2-3. CDR1 and CDR2 from the germline V gene are SGHTA and FQGNSA. The CDR3 totals 15 residues. The CDR3 reads CASSLASRSTDTQYF.

The genes are TRBV20-1 and TRBJ2-5; TCRdb designates TRBD1, a call that cannot be tested without DNA. This CDR3 has 14 residues. Germline values: CDR1 DFQATT, CDR2 SNEGSKA (reference sequence). Here the CDR3 reads CSANAVGAGETQYF.